This is a list of T cell receptor beta chains from one sample in a study of blood T cell repertoires in COVID-19. TCRdb's table, derived via immunoSEQ multiplex PCR, lists solely in-frame clones and lacks some. The sample lists 250,000 to 300,000 clones; approximately 83% were seen once. The specimen sequenced was peripheral blood. The receptors derive from a woman in her seventies with acute or convalescent COVID-19. Both conserved end residues are part of each CDR3. The D gene is left open where the match is weak. Rows give clone size only sometimes, using once, few, many, or a class for an expanded clone.

j_call clone_size d_call v_call cdr3_aa cdr3_nt
TRBJ2-2 NA NA TRBV5-1 CASSFRPPGVANTGELFF TGCGCCAGCAGCTTCCGCCCCCCGGGAGTCGCGAACACCGGGGAGCTGTTTTTT
TRBJ2-1 NA NA TRBV6-5 CASSFLAGAREQFF TGTGCCAGCAGCTTCTTGGCGGGGGCCCGAGAGCAGTTCTTC
TRBJ1-5 NA NA TRBV2 CASSELGGPKAQHF TGTGCCAGCAGTGAACTGGGCGGGCCGAAGGCCCAGCATTTT
TRBJ1-2 NA TRBD1 TRBV19 CASSIVPRQGSAYGYTF TGTGCCAGTAGTATCGTCCCCCGACAGGGATCAGCTTATGGCTACACCTTC
TRBJ2-3 NA TRBD2 TRBV4-2 CASSQDVAGGSDTQYF TGTGCCAGCAGCCAAGATGTAGCGGGGGGTTCAGATACGCAGTATTTT
TRBJ1-3 NA NA TRBV11-2 CASSFVLSGGGGNTIYF TGTGCCAGCAGCTTCGTACTTTCGGGGGGTGGTGGAAACACCATATATTTT
TRBJ1-5 NA NA TRBV19 CASSSSGNNQPQHF TGTGCCAGTAGTAGTTCGGGGAACAATCAGCCCCAGCATTTT
TRBJ1-1 once NA TRBV11-2 CASSQALTGNTEAFF TGTGCCAGCAGCCAAGCCCTGACAGGGAACACTGAAGCTTTCTTT
TRBJ1-5 NA TRBD1 TRBV7-8 CASSALTGNTDQPQHF TGTGCCAGCAGCGCACTGACAGGGAATACGGATCAGCCCCAGCATTTT
TRBJ1-5 NA NA TRBV19 CASSRQDSNQPQHF TGTGCCAGTAGTAGACAGGATAGCAATCAGCCCCAGCATTTT
TRBJ1-2 NA TRBD1 TRBV9 CASREPGQVYGYTF TGTGCCAGCAGAGAACCGGGACAGGTCTATGGCTACACCTTC
TRBJ1-6 NA NA TRBV5-1 CASSWGGPNSPLHF TGCGCCAGCAGCTGGGGGGGTCCGAATTCACCCCTCCACTTT
TRBJ2-7 NA TRBD1 TRBV30 CAWRLPPGQSYEQYF TGTGCCTGGAGGCTCCCTCCGGGACAGAGCTACGAGCAGTACTTC
TRBJ1-2 NA TRBD1 TRBV25-1 CASSRTGQSDGYTF TGTGCCAGCAGCCGGACAGGCCAATCCGATGGCTACACCTTC
TRBJ1-5 NA TRBD1 TRBV19 CASTPRDRENQPQHF TGTGCCAGTACTCCCCGGGACAGGGAGAATCAGCCCCAGCATTTT
TRBJ1-2 NA NA TRBV5-5 CASSFSGGGLYGYTF TGTGCCAGCAGCTTCTCTGGTGGGGGCCTATATGGCTACACCTTC
TRBJ2-1 NA NA TRBV5-1 CASSLNPGGGYNEQFF TGCGCCAGCAGCTTGAACCCCGGGGGTGGGTACAATGAGCAGTTCTTC
TRBJ2-6 NA NA TRBV4-2 CASSREQAPGANVLTF TGTGCCAGCAGCCGCGAGCAGGCCCCTGGGGCCAACGTCCTGACTTTC
TRBJ2-2 NA TRBD1 TRBV30 CAWRIGTGLGELFF TGTGCCTGGAGAATAGGGACAGGCCTCGGGGAGCTGTTTTTT
TRBJ2-3 NA TRBD1 TRBV6-6 CASSSRGTGGTDTQYF TGTGCCAGCAGCAGTCGGGGGACAGGGGGTACAGATACGCAGTATTTT
TRBJ1-2 NA NA TRBV20-1 CSASERDTGYTF TGCAGTGCTAGTGAGAGGGATACTGGCTACACCTTC
TRBJ1-1 NA NA TRBV9 CASSGGMNTEAFF TGTGCCAGCAGCGGAGGGATGAACACTGAAGCTTTCTTT
TRBJ1-3 NA NA TRBV18 CASSPTTGLGNTIYF TGTGCCAGCTCACCAACCACAGGGCTTGGAAACACCATATATTTT
TRBJ2-2 NA TRBD2 TRBV3-1/TRBV3-2 CASSPGLVRAGELFF TGTGCCAGCAGCCCGGGACTAGTGAGAGCCGGGGAGCTGTTTTTT
TRBJ1-5 NA NA TRBV7-2 CASSLGQGMKPQHF TGTGCCAGCAGCTTAGGGCAGGGTATGAAGCCCCAGCATTTT
TRBJ1-4 NA TRBD1 TRBV5-4 CASSLASNRGRNEKLFF TGTGCCAGCAGCTTAGCCTCCAACAGGGGGCGAAATGAAAAACTGTTTTTT
TRBJ1-2 NA TRBD1 TRBV3-1/TRBV3-2 CASSQAGQGGGYTF TGTGCCAGCAGCCAGGCGGGACAGGGCGGGGGCTACACCTTC
TRBJ2-1 NA NA TRBV4-1 CASSQGGESGRYNEQFF TGCGCCAGCAGCCAAGGGGGTGAGTCGGGGAGGTACAATGAGCAGTTCTTC
TRBJ2-6 NA NA TRBV19 CASLQPSGANVLTF TGTGCCAGTCTACAGCCCTCTGGGGCCAACGTCCTGACTTTC
TRBJ1-5 many NA TRBV2 CASAPGLWGNQPQHF TGTGCCAGCGCACCAGGACTTTGGGGCAATCAGCCCCAGCATTTT
TRBJ2-7 NA NA TRBV7-2 CASSRRVRDYEQYF TGTGCCAGCAGCCGCCGCGTCAGGGACTACGAGCAGTACTTC
TRBJ2-1 NA TRBD2 TRBV7-8 CASSFASGGYEQFF TGTGCCAGCAGCTTCGCTAGCGGGGGATATGAGCAGTTCTTC
TRBJ2-1 NA TRBD1 TRBV5-4 CASSPGRGRDEQFF TGTGCCAGCAGCCCCGGCAGGGGGCGCGATGAGCAGTTCTTC
TRBJ2-3 NA NA TRBV7-2 CASSLGTATDTQYF TGTGCCAGCAGCTTAGGGACAGCCACAGATACGCAGTATTTT
TRBJ1-2 NA TRBD1 TRBV19 CASSMDRDRGRVGYTF TGTGCCAGTAGTATGGATCGGGACAGGGGGCGGGTTGGCTACACCTTC
TRBJ2-1 NA NA TRBV5-1 CASSLEGQGAMYNEQFF TGCGCCAGCAGCCTGGAGGGACAAGGGGCCATGTACAATGAGCAGTTCTTC
TRBJ2-3 once TRBD2 TRBV2 CASSSSGVTDTQYF TGTGCCAGCAGCTCTAGCGGGGTCACAGATACGCAGTATTTT
TRBJ1-2 NA NA TRBV12-3/TRBV12-4 CASGGTYGYTF TGTGCCAGCGGGGGGACCTATGGCTACACCTTC
TRBJ1-1 once TRBD1 TRBV6-6 CASSRLQGAITEAFF TGTGCCAGCAGTAGGCTACAGGGGGCGATCACTGAAGCTTTCTTT
TRBJ1-2 NA NA TRBV5-4 CASSPSYYGYTF TGTGCCAGCAGCCCGTCGTACTATGGCTACACCTTC
TRBJ2-6 NA NA TRBV5-1 CASSLAPTGSGANVLTF TGCGCCAGCAGCTTGGCCCCTACAGGGTCTGGGGCCAACGTCCTGACTTTC
TRBJ1-4 few NA TRBV2 CATRGRGGGNEKLFF TGTGCCACCAGAGGCAGGGGAGGGGGTAATGAAAAACTGTTTTTT
TRBJ1-1 NA NA TRBV9 CASSVGPSRAGAFF TGTGCCAGCAGCGTAGGGCCTTCAAGGGCGGGGGCTTTCTTT
TRBJ1-5 NA TRBD1 TRBV7-9 CASSSGQGVAQPQHF TGTGCCAGCAGCTCTGGACAGGGGGTAGCTCAGCCCCAGCATTTT
TRBJ1-2 many NA TRBV5-1 CASSLQGEGYGYTF TGCGCCAGCAGCCTACAGGGAGAGGGGTATGGCTACACCTTC
TRBJ2-7 once TRBD1 TRBV27 CASSSGQGRRAYEQYF TGTGCCAGCAGTTCGGGACAGGGGAGGAGGGCCTACGAGCAGTACTTC
TRBJ1-5 NA NA TRBV11-2 CASSQGGYQPQHF TGTGCCAGCAGCCAAGGCGGTTATCAGCCCCAGCATTTT
TRBJ1-3 once TRBD1 TRBV5-1 CASSSTGGGNTIYF TGCGCCAGCAGCTCAACAGGGGGCGGAAACACCATATATTTT